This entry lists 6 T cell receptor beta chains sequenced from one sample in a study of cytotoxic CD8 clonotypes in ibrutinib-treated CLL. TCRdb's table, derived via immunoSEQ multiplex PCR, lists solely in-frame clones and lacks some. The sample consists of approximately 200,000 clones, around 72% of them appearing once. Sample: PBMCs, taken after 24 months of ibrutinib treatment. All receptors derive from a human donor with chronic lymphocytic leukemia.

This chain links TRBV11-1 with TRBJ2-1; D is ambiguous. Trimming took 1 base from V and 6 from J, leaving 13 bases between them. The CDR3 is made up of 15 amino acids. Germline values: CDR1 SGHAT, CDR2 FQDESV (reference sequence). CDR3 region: CASSLGRSSLNEQFF. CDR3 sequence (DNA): TGTGCCAGCAGCTTAGGCAGGTCTTCCCTCAATGAGCAGTTCTTC.

The CDR3 reads CASSSGDSLRETQYF. The CDR3 DNA sequence: TGTGCCAGCTCCAGCGGGGACAGTCTCCGGGAGACCCAGTACTTC. The gene calls are TRBV27 and TRBJ2-5; D possibly uses TRBD1 or TRBD2 (7 bases each). The CDR3 extends over 15 amino acids. Trimming took 8 bases from V and 5 from J, leaving 21 bases between them. Germline V gives CDR1 MNHEY, CDR2 SMNVEV (reference sequence).

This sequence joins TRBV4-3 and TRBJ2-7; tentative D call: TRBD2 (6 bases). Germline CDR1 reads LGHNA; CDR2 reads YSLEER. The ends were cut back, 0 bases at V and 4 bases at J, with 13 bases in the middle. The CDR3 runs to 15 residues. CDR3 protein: CASSQDDGAGYEQYF. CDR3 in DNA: TGCGCCAGCAGCCAAGACGACGGGGCGGGGTACGAGCAGTACTTC.

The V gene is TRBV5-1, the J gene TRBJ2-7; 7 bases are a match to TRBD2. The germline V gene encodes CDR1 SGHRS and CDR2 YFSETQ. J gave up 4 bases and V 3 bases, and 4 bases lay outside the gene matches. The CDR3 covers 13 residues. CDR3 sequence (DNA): TGCGCCAGCAGCTACCTAGCGGAGTACGAGCAGTACTTC. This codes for CASSYLAEYEQYF. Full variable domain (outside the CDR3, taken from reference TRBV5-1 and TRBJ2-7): KAGVTQTPRYLIKTRGQQVTLSCSPISGHRSVSWYQQTPGQGLQFLFEYFSETQRNKGNFPGRFSGRQFSNSRSEMNVSTLELGDSALYLCASSYLAEYEQYFGPGTRLTVT.

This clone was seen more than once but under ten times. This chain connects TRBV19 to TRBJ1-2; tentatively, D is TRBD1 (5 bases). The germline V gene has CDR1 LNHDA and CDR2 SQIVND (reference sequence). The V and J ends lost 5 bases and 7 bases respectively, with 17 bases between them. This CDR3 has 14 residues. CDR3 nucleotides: TGTGCCAGTAGTCCAGGGACGGACGCGGTTGGCTACACCTTC. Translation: CASSPGTDAVGYTF.

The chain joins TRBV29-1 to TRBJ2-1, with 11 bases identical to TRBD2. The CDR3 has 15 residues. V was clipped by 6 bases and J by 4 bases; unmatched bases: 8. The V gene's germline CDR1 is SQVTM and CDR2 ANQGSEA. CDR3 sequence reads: CSVETGTSGYNEQFF. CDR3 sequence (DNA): TGCAGCGTCGAGACCGGGACTAGCGGATACAATGAGCAGTTCTTC.